Following are 3 T cell receptor beta chains from one sample sequenced in a study of T cell responses to AZD1222 COVID-19 vaccine. Assay used: immunoSEQ multiplex PCR; TCRdb lists only in-frame clones, some missing. The table records 110,000 to 150,000 clones, over 90% of them present only once. This specimen was peripheral blood, taken on day 0 of AZD1222 vaccination. The receptor set was obtained from an adult in good health.

This clone came up a few times. V usage is TRBV6-2 or TRBV6-3 and J usage is TRBJ1-2; a weak D match, TRBD1 (6 bases). The germline CDR1 and CDR2 sequences are MNHEY and SVGEGT. The ends were cut back, 2 bases at V and 3 bases at J, with 16 bases in the middle. The CDR3 totals 16 residues. The CDR3 protein is CASSYPWGPSDYGYTF. The DNA of the CDR3 is TGTGCCAGCAGTTACCCGTGGGGGCCTAGCGACTATGGCTACACCTTC.

This clone was detected only once. The genes are TRBV7-9 and TRBJ2-7; 9 nucleotides match TRBD2. V shed 1 base and J 3 bases; nucleotides not matched to a gene: 10. CDR3 length: 17 residues. CDR1 and CDR2 from the germline V gene are SEHNR and FQNEAQ (reference sequence). CDR3 sequence reads: CASSLDLSGSPSYEQYF. Here the CDR3 DNA reads TGTGCCAGCAGCTTAGACCTTAGCGGGAGCCCTAGCTACGAGCAGTACTTC.

The chain recombines TRBV2 with TRBJ2-1, with TRBD2 identical over 10 bases. Trimming at V came to 6 bases and at J to 2 bases, leaving 4 bases not matched to a gene. The germline V gene encodes CDR1 SNHLY and CDR2 FYNNEI. This CDR3 has 15 residues. The CDR3 DNA reads TGTGCCAGCAGGGGGACTAGCGAGGCCTACAATGAGCAGTTCTTC. Translation gives CASRGTSEAYNEQFF.